The 22 T cell receptor beta chains given below trace back to one sample, sequenced in a study of CD8 T cells in Susac syndrome (dated by TCRdb to the late 2010s). The library was prepared using the immunoSEQ multiplex PCR assay. RNA was extracted using the RNeasy kit, and roughly 0.5 to 1 ug of the RNA was reverse transcribed with random hexamers. TCRdb reprocessing: public reads trimmed at Q25 with fastp, clones called with MiXCR, in-frame beta chains kept. CDR3 protein duplicates are merged, each entry listing the most common genes and DNA. The sample has about 150,000 distinct CDR3 sequences on record, about 94% of them singletons. The ten largest clones capture around 0.21% of the sample. Specimen: CD8+ T cells from PBMCs. All receptors derive from a human donor with multiple sclerosis.

The chain joins TRBV13 to TRBJ2-5; either TRBD1 or TRBD2 may fit D (5 bases each). Germline-derived CDR1 and CDR2 are PRHDT and FYEKMQ (reference sequence). Trimming cost V 8 bases and J 4 bases, with 14 bases left between them. The CDR3 length is 13 residues. The CDR3 DNA follows: TGTGCCAGCGGGAGAGGGGTCGGAGAGACCCAGTACTTC. This encodes CASGRGVGETQYF. Combining the CDR3 with reference TRBV13 and TRBJ2-5 gives the whole variable domain AAGVIQSPRHLIKEKRETATLKCYPIPRHDTVYWYQQGPGQDPQFLISFYEKMQSDKGSIPDRFSAQQFSDYHSELNMSSLELGDSALYFCASGRGVGETQYFGPGTRLLVL.

The chain is built from TRBV12-5 and TRBJ1-1; D unresolved. Germline loops: CDR1 LGHNT, CDR2 FRNRAP. Trimming took 7 bases from V and 3 from J, leaving 12 bases between them. CDR3 length: 13 amino acids. The CDR3 here is CASAPGSDTEAFF. In DNA form, the CDR3 reads TGTGCTAGTGCCCCGGGTTCGGACACTGAAGCTTTCTTT.

In this sample, this clonotype turned up a few times. The genes are TRBV6-2 or TRBV6-3 and TRBJ2-3; D uncertain. This CDR3 region has 11 residues. V was trimmed by 3 bases and J by 4 bases, leaving 2 bases between them. Germline V gene data show CDR1 as MNHEY and CDR2 as SVGEGT. The CDR3 reads CASSYPDTQYF. The CDR3 bases are TGTGCCAGCAGTTATCCAGATACGCAGTATTTT.

The V call is TRBV29-1, the J call TRBJ2-3; 11 nucleotides agree with TRBD2. This CDR3 has 17 amino acids. Germline CDR1 and CDR2: SQVTM and ANQGSEA. Trimming cost V 0 bases and J 6 bases; bases outside gene matches: 11. CDR3 nucleotides: TGCAGCGTTGAAGATCGGAATAGCGGGGGGGGTCGGGATACGCAGTATTTT. Translated: CSVEDRNSGGGRDTQYF.

The genes are TRBV13 and TRBJ1-4; 7 nucleotides agree with TRBD1. The CDR3 length is 15 residues. V was clipped by 6 bases and J by 2 bases; unmatched bases: 6. Per germline, CDR1 PRHDT and CDR2 FYEKMQ (reference sequence). CDR3 sequence: CASRPPGQTNEKLFF. The CDR3 nucleotides are TGTGCCAGCAGGCCCCCGGGACAGACTAATGAAAAACTGTTTTTT.

The rearrangement uses TRBV24-1 and TRBJ2-3; a possible D gene is TRBD2 (6 bases). Trimming took off 9 bases at V and 4 bases at J, with 22 bases between the two ends. CDR3 length: 16 residues. Germline V gene data show CDR1 as KGHDR and CDR2 as SFDVKD. The CDR3 bases are TGTGCCACCTTGAGACTAGTCCTTTGCTCAGCAGATACGCAGTATTTT. Amino acid sequence: CATLRLVLCSADTQYF.

The chain couples TRBV24-1 to TRBJ2-1, with D unclear. Trimming left V 3 bases short and J 7 bases short, with 6 bases between. Looked up from germline, CDR1 is KGHDR and CDR2 is SFDVKD. The CDR3 totals 12 residues. For the CDR3, the DNA is TGTGCCACCAGTGATCACAAAAATGAGCAGTTCTTC. This encodes CATSDHKNEQFF.

The V call is TRBV27, the J call TRBJ2-7, with TRBD1 matching 8 bases. The V and J ends lost 5 bases and 3 bases, in that order; junction bases with no gene match: 6. CDR1 and CDR2 (germline): MNHEY, SMNVEV (reference sequence). The CDR3 is made up of 14 amino acids. CDR3 protein: CASSLRDRFYEQYF. The CDR3 DNA sequence: TGTGCCAGCAGTCTCCGGGACAGGTTCTACGAGCAGTACTTC.

The chain is built from TRBV20-1 and TRBJ2-7, with 7 bases aligning to TRBD1. CDR3 length: 14 amino acids. Trimming took 0 bases from V and 3 from J; bases not matched to a gene: 5. The germline CDR1 and CDR2 sequences are DFQATT and SNEGSKA (reference sequence). The CDR3 DNA reads as TGCAGTGCTAGAGACCGGGACAGTTACTACGAGCAGTACTTC. Translation: CSARDRDSYYEQYF.

The genes are TRBV3-1 and TRBJ2-6, with a tentative D call TRBD2 (5 bases). The CDR3 covers 15 residues. Germline V CDR1 and CDR2: LGHDT, YNNKEL (reference sequence). The V end was cut by 3 bases, the J end by 1 base, with 7 bases between. The CDR3 reads CASSQRLSGANVLTF. The DNA for the CDR3 is TGTGCCAGCAGCCAGAGACTATCTGGGGCCAACGTCCTGACTTTC.

CDR3 sequence (DNA): TGTGCCAGCAGCCCGGGCAGACTTAGCACAGATACGCAGTATTTT. Translated, it gives CASSPGRLSTDTQYF. The chain has TRBV16 and TRBJ2-3; D unresolved. V was shortened by 4 bases and J by 0 bases, with 11 bases between the two germline ends. Germline V lookup: CDR1 KGHSY, CDR2 FQNENV. CDR3 length: 15 amino acids.

This chain connects TRBV7-9 to TRBJ1-1; D unclear. CDR1 and CDR2 from the germline V gene are SEHNR and FQNEAQ (reference sequence). There are 16 residues in the CDR3. Trimming removed 1 base from V and 0 bases from J, with 12 bases in between. The CDR3 DNA reads TGTGCCAGCAGCTTAGAGGCTTTGGGGATGAACACTGAAGCTTTCTTT. This codes for CASSLEALGMNTEAFF.

The V call is TRBV3-1, the J call TRBJ1-1; TRBD1 might be the D (5 bases). V dropped 4 bases and J dropped 0 bases, with 12 bases sitting between them. The CDR3 covers 15 residues. Germline CDR1 and CDR2: LGHDT and YNNKEL (reference sequence). The CDR3 region is CASSRFEGVNTEAFF. CDR3 DNA: TGTGCCAGCAGCCGATTTGAAGGGGTGAACACTGAAGCTTTCTTT.

The CDR3 DNA follows: TGCAGTGCTAGAGAGAGGGGTGAGCAGTTCTTC. Translating gives CSARERGEQFF. The chain recombines TRBV20-1 with TRBJ2-1; D could derive from TRBD1 or TRBD2 (5 bases each). V lost 0 bases, J lost 9 bases, and 6 bases lay in between. The CDR3 extends over 11 amino acids. Germline V CDR1 and CDR2: DFQATT, SNEGSKA (reference sequence).

The V call is TRBV7-6, the J call TRBJ1-6; D gene ambiguous. Germline lookup yields CDR1 SGHVS and CDR2 FNYEAQ. Trimming left V 3 bases short and J 8 bases short, with 17 bases between. This CDR3 comprises 16 residues. CDR3 sequence: CASSFSSRSLDSPLHF. Here the CDR3 DNA reads TGTGCCAGCAGCTTCTCGAGCCGGAGCCTCGATTCACCCCTCCACTTT.

The chain links TRBV28 to TRBJ2-2, with D perhaps given as TRBD1 or TRBD2 (5 bases each). The germline V and J ends were trimmed by 4 bases and 4 bases, with 13 bases remaining between them. The CDR3 sequence is 15 residues long. Germline CDR1 and CDR2: MDHEN and SYDVKM. For the CDR3, the DNA is TGTGCCAGCAGTTCGAGCAGGGCGGGCACCGGGGAGCTGTTTTTT. Its protein product is CASSSSRAGTGELFF.

CDR3 sequence: CASSQGDSTYEQYF. The CDR3 DNA follows: TGTGCCAGCAGCCAAGGGGACTCGACCTACGAGCAGTACTTC. The chain is built from TRBV3-1 and TRBJ2-7; D perhaps matches TRBD2 (6 bases). From germline, CDR1 is LGHDT and CDR2 YNNKEL (reference sequence). V was cut by 1 base and J by 2 bases, with 9 bases left in between. This CDR3 is 14 amino acids long.

The chain employs TRBV5-1 and TRBJ2-7; 7 nucleotides line up with TRBD1. The CDR3 length is 12 residues. Germline V gene lookup returns CDR1 SGHRS and CDR2 YFSETQ. V gave up 4 bases and J gave up 4 bases; unmatched junction bases: 2. CDR3 in DNA: TGCGCCAGCAGCACAGGGGCTTACGAGCAGTACTTC. The encoded protein is CASSTGAYEQYF.

The gene calls are TRBV9 and TRBJ2-7, with D tentatively TRBD1 (6 bases). The CDR3 runs to 14 residues. With 2 bases removed from V and 3 bases from J, the gap between germline ends came to 12 bases. Germline CDR1 and CDR2: SGDLS and YYNGEE. DNA of the CDR3: TGTGCCAGCAGCGTTTCAGGGGATCTCTACGAGCAGTACTTC. Translating it yields CASSVSGDLYEQYF.

V is TRBV20-1 and J is TRBJ1-1, with D unclear. Germline CDR1 reads DFQATT; CDR2 reads SNEGSKA (reference sequence). Trimming left V 1 base short and J 2 bases short, with 11 bases between. The CDR3 runs 14 residues. Written as DNA, the CDR3 is TGCAGTGCTAGAGTAGGTAGATATAACACTGAAGCTTTCTTT. Translated, it gives CSARVGRYNTEAFF.

The chain is built from TRBV30 and TRBJ2-3; D possibly corresponds to TRBD1 (6 bases). V shed 3 bases and J shed 2 bases, with 18 bases lying between them. CDR1 GTSNPN and CDR2 SVGIG come from the germline V gene (reference sequence). The CDR3 is 16 amino acids. CDR3 sequence (DNA): TGTGCCTGGAGCCAGGGGCCAGGAATGCTCACAGATACGCAGTATTTT. It encodes CAWSQGPGMLTDTQYF.

This chain's CDR3 is CASSLGNVGDEQYF. CDR3 sequence (DNA): TGTGCCAGCAGCTTGGGGAACGTTGGGGACGAGCAGTACTTC. This chain uses TRBV7-9 with TRBJ2-7; D not resolved. The germline CDR1 and CDR2 sequences are SEHNR and FQNEAQ (reference sequence). The ends were cut back, 3 bases at V and 5 bases at J, with 14 bases in the middle. The CDR3 is 14 amino acids.